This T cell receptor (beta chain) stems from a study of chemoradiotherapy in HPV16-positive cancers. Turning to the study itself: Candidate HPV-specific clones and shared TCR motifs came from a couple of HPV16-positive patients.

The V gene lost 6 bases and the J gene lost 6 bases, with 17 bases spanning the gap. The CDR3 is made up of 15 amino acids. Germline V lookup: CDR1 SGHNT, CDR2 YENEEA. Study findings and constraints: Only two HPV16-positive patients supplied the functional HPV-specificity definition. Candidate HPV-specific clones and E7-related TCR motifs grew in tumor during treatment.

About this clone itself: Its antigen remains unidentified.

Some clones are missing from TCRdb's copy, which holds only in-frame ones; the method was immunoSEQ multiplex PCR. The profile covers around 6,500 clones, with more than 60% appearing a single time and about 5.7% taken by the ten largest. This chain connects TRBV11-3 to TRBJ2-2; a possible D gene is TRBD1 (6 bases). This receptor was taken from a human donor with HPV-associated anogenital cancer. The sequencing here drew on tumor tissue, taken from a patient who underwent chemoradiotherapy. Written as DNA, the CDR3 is TGTGCCAGCAGTCCAGGGGTAGGAGCCGCCGGGGAGCTGTTTTTT. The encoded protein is CASSPGVGAAGELFF.